These 2 T cell receptor beta chains share one sample of origin, sequenced in a study of cytomegalovirus exposure and HLA in healthy donors. 13 Jbeta primers and 60 Vbeta primers were used for the PCR. The method was immunoSEQ multiplex PCR; TCRdb's version includes in-frame clones alone and lacks a portion of them. This sample has just over 95,000 clones, with roughly 76% found just once. Sequencing was performed on PBMCs. The receptors shown here come from a human donor in good health.

This clone was observed a few times. This chain links TRBV6-5 with TRBJ1-1; D gene unclear. CDR1 is MNHEY, CDR2 SVGAGI, per germline. This CDR3 spans 15 amino acids. Trimming removed 2 bases from V and 0 bases from J, with 10 bases in between. CDR3 loop: CASSYGPPMNTEAFF. As DNA, the CDR3 is TGTGCCAGCAGTTACGGGCCTCCCATGAACACTGAAGCTTTCTTT.

This chain joins TRBV7-6 and TRBJ2-3; D perhaps matches TRBD2 (5 bases). The CDR3 consists of 14 residues. Germline V gives CDR1 SGHVS, CDR2 FNYEAQ. Trimming took off 8 bases at V and 4 bases at J, with 16 bases between the two ends. The CDR3 sequence is CASGGPTKADTQYF. CDR3 nucleotides: TGTGCCAGCGGCGGGCCAACTAAAGCAGATACGCAGTATTTT.